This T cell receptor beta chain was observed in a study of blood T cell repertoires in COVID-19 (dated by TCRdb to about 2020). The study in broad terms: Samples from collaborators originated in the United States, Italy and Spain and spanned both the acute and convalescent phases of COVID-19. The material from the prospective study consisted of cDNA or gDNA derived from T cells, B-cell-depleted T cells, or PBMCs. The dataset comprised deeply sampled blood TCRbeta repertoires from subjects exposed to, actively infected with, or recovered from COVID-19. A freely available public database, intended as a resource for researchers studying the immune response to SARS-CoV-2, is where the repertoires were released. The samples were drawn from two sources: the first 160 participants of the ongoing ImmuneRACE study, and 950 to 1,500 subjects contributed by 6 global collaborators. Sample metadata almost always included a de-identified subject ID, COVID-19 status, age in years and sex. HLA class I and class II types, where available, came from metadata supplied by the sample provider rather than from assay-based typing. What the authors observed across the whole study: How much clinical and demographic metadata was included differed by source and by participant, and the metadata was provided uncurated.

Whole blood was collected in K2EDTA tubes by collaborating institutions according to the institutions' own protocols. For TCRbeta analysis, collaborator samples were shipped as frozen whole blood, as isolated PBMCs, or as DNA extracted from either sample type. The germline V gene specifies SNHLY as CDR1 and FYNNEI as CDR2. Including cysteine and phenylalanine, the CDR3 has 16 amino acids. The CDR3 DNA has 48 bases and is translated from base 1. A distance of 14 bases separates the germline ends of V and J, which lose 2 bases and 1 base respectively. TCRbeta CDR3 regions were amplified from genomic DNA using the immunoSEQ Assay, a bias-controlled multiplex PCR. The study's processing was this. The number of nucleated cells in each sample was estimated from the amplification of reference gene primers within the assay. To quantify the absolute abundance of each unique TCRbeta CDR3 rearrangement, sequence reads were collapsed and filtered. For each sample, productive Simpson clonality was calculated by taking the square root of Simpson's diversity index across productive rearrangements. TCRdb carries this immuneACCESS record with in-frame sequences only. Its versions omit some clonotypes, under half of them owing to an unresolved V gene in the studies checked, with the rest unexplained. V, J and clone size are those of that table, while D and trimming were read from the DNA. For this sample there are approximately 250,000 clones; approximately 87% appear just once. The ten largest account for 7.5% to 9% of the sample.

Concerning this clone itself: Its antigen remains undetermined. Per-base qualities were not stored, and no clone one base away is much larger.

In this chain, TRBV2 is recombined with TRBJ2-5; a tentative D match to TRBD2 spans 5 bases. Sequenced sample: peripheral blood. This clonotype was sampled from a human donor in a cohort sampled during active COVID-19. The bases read TGTGCCAGCAGTGAACGGGAATCTCGCGGCCAAGAGACCCAGTACTTC. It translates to CASSERESRGQETQYF. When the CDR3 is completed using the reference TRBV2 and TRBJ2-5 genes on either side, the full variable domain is EPEVTQTPSHQVTQMGQEVILRCVPISNHLYFYWYRQILGQKVEFLVSFYNNEISEKSEIFDDQFSVERPDGSNFTLKIRSTKLEDSAMYFCASSERESRGQETQYFGPGTRLLVL.